Sequencing of this T cell receptor (beta chain) was carried out in a study of T cell changes during pregnancy in multiple sclerosis. This clone was seen just once. Produced via immunoSEQ multiplex PCR; TCRdb's table is partial and in-frame only. The data hold 55,000 to 75,000 clones, with over 85% observed a single time. This CDR3 has 16 residues. The chain employs TRBV21-1 and TRBJ2-1; whether TRBD1, the table's D call, matches the DNA was not checked. TRBV21-1 counts as a pseudogene. Specimen: CD8+ T cells from peripheral blood mononuclear cells, collected in the second trimester of pregnancy. The sequence was obtained from a female donor with multiple sclerosis, enrolled in a pregnancy study. CDR3 coding DNA: TGTGCCGGCTATATCGACAGGGGGCTCTATCAGAATGAGCAGTTCTTC. This gives the protein CAGYIDRGLYQNEQFF.